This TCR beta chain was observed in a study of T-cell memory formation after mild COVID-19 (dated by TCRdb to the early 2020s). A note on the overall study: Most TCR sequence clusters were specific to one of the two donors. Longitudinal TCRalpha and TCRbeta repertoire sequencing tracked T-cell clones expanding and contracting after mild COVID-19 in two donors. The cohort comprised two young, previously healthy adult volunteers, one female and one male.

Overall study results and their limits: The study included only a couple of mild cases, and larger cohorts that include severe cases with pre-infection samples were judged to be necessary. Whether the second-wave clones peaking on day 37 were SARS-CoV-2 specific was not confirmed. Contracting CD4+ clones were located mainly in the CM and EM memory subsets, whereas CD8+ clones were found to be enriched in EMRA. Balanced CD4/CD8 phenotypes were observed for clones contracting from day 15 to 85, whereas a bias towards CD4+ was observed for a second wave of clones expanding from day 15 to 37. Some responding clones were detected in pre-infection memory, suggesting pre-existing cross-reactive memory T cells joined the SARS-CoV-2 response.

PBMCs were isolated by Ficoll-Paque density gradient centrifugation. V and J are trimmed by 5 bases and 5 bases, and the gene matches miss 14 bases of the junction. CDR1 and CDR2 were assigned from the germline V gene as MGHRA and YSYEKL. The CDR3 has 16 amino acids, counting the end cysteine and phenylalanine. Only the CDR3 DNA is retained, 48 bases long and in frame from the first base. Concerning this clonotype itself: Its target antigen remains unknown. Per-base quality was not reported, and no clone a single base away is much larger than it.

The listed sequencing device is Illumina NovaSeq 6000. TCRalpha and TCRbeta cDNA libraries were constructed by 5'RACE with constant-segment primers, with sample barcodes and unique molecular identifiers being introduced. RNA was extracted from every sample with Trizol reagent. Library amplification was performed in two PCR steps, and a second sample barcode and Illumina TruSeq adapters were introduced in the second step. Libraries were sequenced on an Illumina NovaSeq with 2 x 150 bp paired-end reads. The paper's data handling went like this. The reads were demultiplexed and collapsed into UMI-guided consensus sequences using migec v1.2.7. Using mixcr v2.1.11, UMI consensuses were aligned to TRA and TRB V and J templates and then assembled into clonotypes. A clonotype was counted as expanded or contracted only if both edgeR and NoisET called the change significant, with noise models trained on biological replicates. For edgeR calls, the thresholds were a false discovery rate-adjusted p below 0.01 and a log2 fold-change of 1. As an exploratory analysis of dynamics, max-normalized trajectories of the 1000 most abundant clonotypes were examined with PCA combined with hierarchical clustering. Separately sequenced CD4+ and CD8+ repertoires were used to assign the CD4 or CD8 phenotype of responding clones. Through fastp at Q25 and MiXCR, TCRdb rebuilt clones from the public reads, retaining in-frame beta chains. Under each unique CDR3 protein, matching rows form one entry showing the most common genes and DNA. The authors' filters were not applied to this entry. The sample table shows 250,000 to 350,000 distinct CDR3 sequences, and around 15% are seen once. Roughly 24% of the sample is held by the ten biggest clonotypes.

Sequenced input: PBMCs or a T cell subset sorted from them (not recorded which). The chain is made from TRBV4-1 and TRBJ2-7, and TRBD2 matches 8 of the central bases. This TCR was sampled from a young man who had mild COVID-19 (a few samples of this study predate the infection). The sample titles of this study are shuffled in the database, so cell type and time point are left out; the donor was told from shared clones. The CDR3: CASSSRGGWGMDEQYF. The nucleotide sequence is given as TGCGCCAGCAGCTCCCGGGGGGGCTGGGGGATGGACGAGCAGTACTTC.